This T cell receptor (beta chain) came from a study of blood T cell repertoires in COVID-19. Turning to the study itself: COVID-19 samples collected from the United States, Italy and Spain covered acute and convalescent phases. PBMCs, B-cell-depleted T cells, or T cells provided the cDNA or gDNA that made up the material.

Authors' methods: Reference gene primer amplification gave nucleated cell count estimates. Some clones are missing from TCRdb's copy, which holds only in-frame ones; the method was immunoSEQ multiplex PCR. The DNA was the basis for D and trimming; V, J and clone size are from that table. The table includes about 36,000 clones, around nine tenths detected once. V shed 5 bases, J shed 5 bases, and the junction held 1 base outside the gene matches. The CDR3 length is 12 residues. CDR1 is SGDLS, CDR2 YYNGEE, per germline. The source material was peripheral blood. The rearrangement joins TRBV9 to TRBJ1-1; 9 bases match TRBD1. The sequence came from a human donor in a cohort sampled during active COVID-19. CDR3 amino acids: CASRGTGTEAFF. For the CDR3, the DNA is TGTGCCAGCAGAGGGACAGGGACTGAAGCTTTCTTT.